These 9 T cell receptor beta chains were sequenced from one sample in a study of vaccination and CD4 T cells after COVID-19. TCRdb reanalysed the PCR reads using MiXCR and keeps one entry per CDR3 protein. The sample lists about 21,000 distinct CDR3 sequences, 50% to 70% occurring once. The sequencing here drew on CD4+ T cells from blood, taken before SARS-CoV-2 vaccination. All receptors derive from a human donor who had recovered from COVID-19.

This chain connects TRBV4-1 to TRBJ2-3; D call uncertain. CDR1 and CDR2 (germline): MGHRA, YSYEKL. The CDR3 is 12 amino acids. V lost 1 base and J lost 6, with 5 bases in between. CDR3 loop: CASSQVLDTQYF. For the CDR3, the DNA is TGCGCCAGCAGCCAAGTTTTGGATACGCAGTATTTT.

The chain has TRBV20-1 and TRBJ1-1, with D perhaps TRBD1 (5 bases). V was trimmed by 6 bases and J by 7 bases, leaving 12 bases between them. CDR1 is DFQATT and CDR2 is SNEGSKA in the germline V gene (reference sequence). The length of the CDR3 is 11 residues. CDR3 in DNA: TGCAGTGCGACAATGACAGTTGAAGCTTTCTTT. Amino acids: CSATMTVEAFF.

The V gene is TRBV29-1, the J gene TRBJ2-5; 7 bases are shared with TRBD2. Germline V gene data show CDR1 as SQVTM and CDR2 as ANQGSEA. The CDR3 is 13 residues long. V dropped 7 bases and J dropped 9; count of bases not matched to a gene: 14. CDR3 nucleotides: TGCAGCGCTAGAGACGGACTAGTGGTCCCCCAGTACTTC. It is translated as CSARDGLVVPQYF.

The rearrangement joins TRBV28 to TRBJ1-2, with 10 positions matching TRBD1. The CDR3 length is 15 residues. Per the germline V gene, CDR1 is MDHEN and CDR2 is SYDVKM. V dropped 10 bases and J dropped 6; count of bases not matched to a gene: 14. The DNA for the CDR3 is TGTGCCATCCTTCGACAGGGGGCGAAATTCGATGGCTACACCTTC. Protein product: CAILRQGAKFDGYTF.

The chain is built from TRBV7-3 and TRBJ2-3; 9 positions agree with TRBD2. The CDR3 contains 18 residues. Trimming removed 5 bases from V and 1 base from J; junction bases left unmatched: 13. Germline V gives CDR1 SGHTA, CDR2 FQGTGA. CDR3 residues: CASSPGTSPQGGTDTQYF. The CDR3 DNA reads as TGTGCCAGCAGCCCGGGGACTAGCCCCCAGGGGGGCACAGATACGCAGTATTTT.

The V and J genes are TRBV6-2 or TRBV6-3 and TRBJ1-5; possibly TRBD1 for D (6 bases). V was clipped by 5 bases and J by 0 bases, with 11 bases between them. There are 15 residues in the CDR3. Per germline, CDR1 MNHEY and CDR2 SVGEGT. CDR3 nucleotide sequence: TGTGCCAGCAGTCCCGACAGGCTTAGCAATCAGCCCCAGCATTTT. It specifies CASSPDRLSNQPQHF.

The chain combines TRBV7-2 with TRBJ1-1; D uncertain. The CDR3 totals 15 residues. Between the trimmed V and J ends, which lost 3 bases and 0 bases, there was a span of 11 bases. Germline-derived CDR1 and CDR2 are SGHTA and FQGNSA. CDR3 region: CASSLGSYMNTEAFF. DNA of the CDR3: TGTGCCAGCAGCTTGGGCAGCTACATGAACACTGAAGCTTTCTTT.

The V gene is TRBV15, the J gene TRBJ1-5, with a weak D call TRBD1 (6 bases). Looked up from germline, CDR1 is LNHNV and CDR2 is YYDKDF (reference sequence). The CDR3 is 17 residues long. Between the trimmed V and J ends, which lost 1 base and 1 base, there was a span of 14 bases. The chain's CDR3 is CATSRGGDTASNQPQHF. Here the CDR3 DNA reads TGTGCCACCAGCAGAGGGGGGGACACCGCCAGCAATCAGCCCCAGCATTTT.

CDR3 coding DNA: TGTGCCAGCAGTTCGGACAGGGGGAATCAGCCCCAGCATTTT. Translation: CASSSDRGNQPQHF. This chain links TRBV28 with TRBJ1-5, with 10 nucleotides matching TRBD1. Trimming at V came to 4 bases and at J to 4 bases, leaving 1 base not matched to a gene. The CDR3 has 14 amino acids. CDR1 is MDHEN and CDR2 is SYDVKM in the germline V gene.